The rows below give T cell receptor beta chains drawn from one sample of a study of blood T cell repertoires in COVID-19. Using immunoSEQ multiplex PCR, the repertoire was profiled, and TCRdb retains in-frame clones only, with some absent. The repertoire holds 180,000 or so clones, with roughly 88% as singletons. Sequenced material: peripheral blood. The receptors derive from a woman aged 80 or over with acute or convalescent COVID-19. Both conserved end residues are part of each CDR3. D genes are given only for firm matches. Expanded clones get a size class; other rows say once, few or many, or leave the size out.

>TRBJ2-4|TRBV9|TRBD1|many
CASSVGTGHIQYF
TGTGCCAGCAGCGTAGGGACAGGTCACATTCAGTACTTC
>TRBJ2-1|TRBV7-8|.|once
CASSFSRGSYNEQFF
TGTGCCAGCAGCTTCTCCAGAGGCTCCTACAATGAGCAGTTCTTC
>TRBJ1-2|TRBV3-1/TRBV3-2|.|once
CASSQDRGLVTNYGYTF
TGTGCCAGCAGCCAAGATAGGGGTTTAGTTACTAACTATGGCTACACCTTC
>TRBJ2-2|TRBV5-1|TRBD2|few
CASSLAPSGRGITGELFF
TGCGCCAGCAGCTTGGCCCCTAGCGGGAGAGGGATCACCGGGGAGCTGTTTTTT
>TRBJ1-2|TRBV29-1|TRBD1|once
CSVAATGGSGYTF
TGCAGCGTTGCGGCGACAGGGGGCTCTGGCTACACCTTC
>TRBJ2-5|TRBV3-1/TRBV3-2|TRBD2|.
CASSQDKTSGNQETQYF
TGTGCCAGCAGCCAAGATAAGACTAGCGGGAATCAAGAGACCCAGTACTTC
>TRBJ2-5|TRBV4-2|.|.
CASSQAGGGETQYF
TGTGCCAGCAGCCAAGCGGGTGGGGGCGAGACCCAGTACTTC
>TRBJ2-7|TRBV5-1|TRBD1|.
CASSLAGTVSYEQYF
TGCGCCAGCAGCTTGGCCGGGACAGTCTCCTACGAGCAGTACTTC
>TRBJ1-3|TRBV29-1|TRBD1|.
CSVDGGGPGNTIYF
TGCAGCGTTGATGGAGGGGGCCCTGGAAACACCATATATTTT
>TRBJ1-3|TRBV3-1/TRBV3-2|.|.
CASSPNRDSGNTIYF
TGTGCCAGCAGCCCAAATCGGGACTCTGGAAACACCATATATTTT
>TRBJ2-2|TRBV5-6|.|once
CASSLTLNTGELFF
TGTGCCAGCAGCTTGACTTTGAACACCGGGGAGCTGTTTTTT
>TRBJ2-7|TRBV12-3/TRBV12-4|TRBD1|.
CASSLDRGEQYF
TGTGCCAGCAGTTTAGACAGGGGCGAGCAGTACTTC
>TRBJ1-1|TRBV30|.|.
CAWRSRAEAFF
TGTGCCTGGAGGAGTCGCGCTGAAGCTTTCTTT
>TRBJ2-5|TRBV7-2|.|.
CASSAVGHAGKETQYF
TGTGCCAGCAGCGCGGTGGGACATGCTGGGAAAGAGACCCAGTACTTC
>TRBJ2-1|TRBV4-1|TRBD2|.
CASSQERGLAGEGYNEQFF
TGCGCCAGCAGCCAAGAACGGGGCCTAGCGGGAGAGGGGTACAATGAGCAGTTCTTC
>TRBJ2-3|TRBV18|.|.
CASSPRESDTQYF
TGTGCCAGCTCCCCGCGAGAGTCAGATACGCAGTATTTT
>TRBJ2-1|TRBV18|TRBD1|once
CASSTGQGNVNEQFF
TGTGCCAGCTCAACGGGACAGGGGAACGTCAATGAGCAGTTCTTC
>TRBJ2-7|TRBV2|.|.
CASSSGTNSYEQYF
TGTGCCAGCAGTTCCGGGACAAACTCCTACGAGCAGTACTTC
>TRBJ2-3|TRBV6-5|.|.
CASSYSSRSTDTQYF
TGTGCCAGCAGTTACTCGTCTCGGAGCACAGATACGCAGTATTTT
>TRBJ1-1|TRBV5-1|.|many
CASSPRIGNMNTEAFF
TGCGCCAGCAGCCCGAGAATCGGGAACATGAACACTGAAGCTTTCTTT
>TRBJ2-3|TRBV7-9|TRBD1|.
CASSLAATGGSTQYF
TGTGCCAGCAGCTTAGCTGCGACAGGGGGGTCTACGCAGTATTTT
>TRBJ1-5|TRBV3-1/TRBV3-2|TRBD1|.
CASSQLRPGQGFQPQHF
TGTGCCAGCAGCCAACTTAGACCGGGACAGGGTTTTCAGCCCCAGCATTTT
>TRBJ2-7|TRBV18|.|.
CASSPLGQPMWHF
TGTGCCAGCTCACCTTTAGGACAGCCCATGTGGCACTTC
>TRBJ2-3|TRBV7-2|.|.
CASSLGRTDPTDTQYF
TGTGCCAGCAGCTTAGGGAGGACCGATCCCACAGATACGCAGTATTTT
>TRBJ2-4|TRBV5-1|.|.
CASSPTVENIQYF
TGCGCCAGCAGCCCGACAGTAGAAAACATTCAGTACTTC
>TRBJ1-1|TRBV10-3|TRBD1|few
CAISEGYLRQSAGGLLNTEAFF
TGTGCCATCAGTGAGGGCTACCTCCGGCAATCGGCAGGGGGCTTGTTGAACACTGAAGCTTTCTTT
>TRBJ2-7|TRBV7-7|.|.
CASSLGVGSSYEQYF
TGTGCCAGCAGCCTAGGGGTCGGGAGCTCCTACGAGCAGTACTTC
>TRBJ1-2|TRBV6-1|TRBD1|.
CASSVPTGGAGNYGYTF
TGTGCCAGCAGTGTCCCGACAGGGGGCGCGGGTAACTATGGCTACACCTTC
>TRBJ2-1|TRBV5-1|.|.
CASSWGVSFEQFF
TGCGCCAGCAGCTGGGGAGTCTCCTTTGAGCAGTTCTTC
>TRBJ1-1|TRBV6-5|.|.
CASSYSSRNTEAFF
TGTGCCAGCAGTTACTCTAGCAGGAACACTGAAGCTTTCTTT
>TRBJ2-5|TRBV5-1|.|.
CASSPAGETQYF
TGCGCCAGCAGCCCCGCGGGGGAGACCCAGTACTTC
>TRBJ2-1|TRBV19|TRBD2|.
CASRTSGPSYNEQFF
TGTGCCAGTAGGACTAGCGGGCCGTCCTACAATGAGCAGTTCTTC
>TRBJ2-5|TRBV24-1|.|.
CATSDPADLEGVQETQYF
TGTGCCACCAGTGATCCCGCGGACCTTGAAGGGGTCCAAGAGACCCAGTACTTC
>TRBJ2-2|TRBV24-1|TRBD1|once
CATSDLRQGGELFF
TGTGCCACCAGTGATTTGAGACAGGGCGGGGAGCTGTTTTTT
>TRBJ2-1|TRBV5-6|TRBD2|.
CASIGRGLAKNEQFF
TGTGCCAGCATTGGCCGGGGACTAGCGAAGAATGAGCAGTTCTTC
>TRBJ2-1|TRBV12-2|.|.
CASRLEFQRGDNEQFF
TGTGCAAGTCGCTTAGAATTCCAGCGGGGGGACAATGAGCAGTTCTTC
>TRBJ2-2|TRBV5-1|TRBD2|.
CASSRRTRSDTGELFF
TGCGCCAGCAGCAGGCGGACTAGGAGCGACACCGGGGAGCTGTTTTTT
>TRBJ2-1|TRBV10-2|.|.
CASSERYNEQFF
TGCGCCAGCAGTGAGCGGTACAATGAGCAGTTCTTC
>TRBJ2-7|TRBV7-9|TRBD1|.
CASSYPGQDYEQYF
TGTGCCAGCAGCTACCCGGGACAGGACTACGAGCAGTACTTC
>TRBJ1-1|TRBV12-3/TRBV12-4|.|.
CASSSVGAEAFF
TGTGCCAGCAGCTCCGTAGGGGCTGAAGCTTTCTTT
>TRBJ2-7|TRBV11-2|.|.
CASSSLGTAGGDEQYF
TGTGCCAGCAGCTCGTTAGGGACTGCCGGTGGGGACGAGCAGTACTTC
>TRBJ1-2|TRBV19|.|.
CASSNQGPWDGYTF
TGTGCCAGTAGTAATCAGGGTCCGTGGGATGGCTACACCTTC
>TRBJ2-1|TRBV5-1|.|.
CASSLVRGLYNEQFF
TGCGCCAGCAGCTTGGTGCGGGGCCTCTACAATGAGCAGTTCTTC
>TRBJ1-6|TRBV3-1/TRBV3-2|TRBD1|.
CASSSTGVNSPLHF
TGTGCCAGCAGTTCCACAGGGGTCAACTCACCCCTCCACTTT
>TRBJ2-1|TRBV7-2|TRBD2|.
CASSLGTSGTYNEQFF
TGTGCCAGCAGCCTGGGGACTAGCGGAACCTACAATGAGCAGTTCTTC